Listed here are 3 T cell receptor beta chains from one sample, sequenced in a study of T-cell reconstitution after alpha-beta-depleted transplantation in children. During its preparation, the TCRbeta library received unique molecular identifiers. Via MiXCR, TCRdb re-called the PCR reads, giving one row per CDR3 protein. The sample holds hundreds of thousands of distinct CDR3 sequences, roughly a quarter seen once. This specimen was PBMCs, mostly from graft donor cells, taken 360 days after TCRalphabeta/CD19-depleted stem cell transplant. Receptor source: a female patient aged 2-9 years who had a stem cell transplant for congenital amegakaryocytic thrombocytopenia, so the T cells may come from the graft donor.

This clonotype has just one count. The chain combines TRBV5-6 with TRBJ2-7, with 9 bases matching TRBD1. V gave up 2 bases and J gave up 3 bases; unmatched junction bases: 9. CDR3 length equals 16 residues. In germline, CDR1 is SGHDT, CDR2 YYEEEE. CDR3: CASSLAGQGLLYEQYF. Written as DNA, the CDR3 is TGTGCCAGCAGCTTAGCGGGACAGGGTCTTCTCTACGAGCAGTACTTC.

This chain links TRBV18 with TRBJ2-1; 10 bases fit TRBD2. Germline V CDR1 and CDR2: KGHSH, LQKENI. Trimming took 3 bases from V and 1 from J; bases not matched to a gene: 9. The CDR3 loop spans 18 amino acids. This CDR3 reads CASSPDSGRRWSYNEQFF. In nucleotides, the CDR3 is TGTGCCAGCTCACCCGATAGCGGGAGGCGATGGTCCTACAATGAGCAGTTCTTC.

The CDR3 protein is CASSYRLSGRRYEQFF. For the CDR3, the DNA is TGTGCCAGCAGTTACAGGCTTAGCGGGAGAAGGTATGAGCAGTTCTTC. This chain links TRBV6-5 with TRBJ2-1, with 9 positions matching TRBD2. The CDR3 runs to 16 residues. V was clipped by 2 bases and J by 8 bases; unmatched bases: 10. Germline loops: CDR1 MNHEY, CDR2 SVGAGI.